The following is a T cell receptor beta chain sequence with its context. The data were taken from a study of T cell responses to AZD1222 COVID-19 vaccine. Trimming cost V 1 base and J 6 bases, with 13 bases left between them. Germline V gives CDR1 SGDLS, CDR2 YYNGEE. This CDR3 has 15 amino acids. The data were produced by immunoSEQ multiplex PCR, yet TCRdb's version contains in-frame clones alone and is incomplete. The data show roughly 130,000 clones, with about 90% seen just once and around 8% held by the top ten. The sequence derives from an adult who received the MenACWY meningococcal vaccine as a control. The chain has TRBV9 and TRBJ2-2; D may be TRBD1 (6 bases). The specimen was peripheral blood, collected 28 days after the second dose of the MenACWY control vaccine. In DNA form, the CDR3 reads TGTGCCAGCAGCGTACTCACCACAGGGCCCGGGGAGCTGTTTTTT. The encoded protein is CASSVLTTGPGELFF. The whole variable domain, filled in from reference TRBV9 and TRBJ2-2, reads DSGVTQTPKHLITATGQRVTLRCSPRSGDLSVYWYQQSLDQGLQFLIQYYNGEERAKGNILERFSAQQFPDLHSELNLSSLELGDSALYFCASSVLTTGPGELFFGEGSRLTVL.